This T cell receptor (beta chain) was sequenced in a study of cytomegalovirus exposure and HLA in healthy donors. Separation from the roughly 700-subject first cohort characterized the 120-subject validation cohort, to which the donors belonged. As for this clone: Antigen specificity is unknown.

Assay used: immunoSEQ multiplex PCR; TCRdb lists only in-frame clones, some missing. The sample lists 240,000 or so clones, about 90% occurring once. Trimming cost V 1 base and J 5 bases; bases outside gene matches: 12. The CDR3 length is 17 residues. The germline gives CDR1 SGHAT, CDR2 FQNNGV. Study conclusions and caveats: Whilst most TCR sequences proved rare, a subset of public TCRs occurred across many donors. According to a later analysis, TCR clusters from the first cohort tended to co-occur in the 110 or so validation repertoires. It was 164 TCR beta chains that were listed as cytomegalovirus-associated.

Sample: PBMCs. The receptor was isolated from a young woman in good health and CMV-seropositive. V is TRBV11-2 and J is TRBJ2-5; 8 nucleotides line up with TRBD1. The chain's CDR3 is CASSLVVAGTGGETQYF. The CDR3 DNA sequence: TGTGCCAGCAGCTTAGTAGTGGCCGGGACAGGAGGTGAGACCCAGTACTTC.